Listed here are 6 T cell receptor beta chains from one sample, sequenced in a study of T cells in Graves' hyperthyroidism and ophthalmopathy (dated by TCRdb to about 2019). Receptor amplification or capture employed multiplex PCR. The instrument given in TCRdb is Illumina HiSeq 2000. The TCR beta CDR3 regions were amplified from the RNA transcripts. For the first round of RT-PCR on the TCR CDR3, the HTBI primer set was used together with the Qiagen OneStep RT-PCR kit. In-frame beta chains were kept once TCRdb had trimmed the public reads at Q25 with fastp and called clones with MiXCR. A single entry per CDR3 protein holds the most common genes and DNA from its merged rows. Recorded for this sample are 110,000 to 150,000 distinct CDR3 sequences; over 20% of them occurred a single time. The ten largest clones capture 67% of the sample. The specimen sequenced was blood. The receptor set was obtained from a woman between 50 and 59 years old with Graves' hyperthyroidism that later progressed to Graves' ophthalmopathy.

There are many counts of this clonotype. This chain connects TRBV18 to TRBJ2-7; TRBD1 matches 9 bases. The ends lost 6 bases at V and 6 bases at J; junction bases unmatched: 9. The CDR3 runs to 14 residues. Per the germline V gene, CDR1 is KGHSH and CDR2 is LQKENI. The CDR3 sequence is CASSSGTGKAEQYF. CDR3 bases: TGTGCCAGCTCCTCCGGGACAGGGAAGGCCGAGCAGTACTTC.

V is TRBV28 and J is TRBJ2-5; D perhaps matches TRBD2 (5 bases). Germline V lookup: CDR1 MDHEN, CDR2 SYDVKM. The CDR3 covers 14 residues. Trimming stripped 6 bases from V and 3 bases from J, with 14 bases between. In nucleotides, the CDR3 is TGTGCCAGCAGCCGACTGGGAGTAAAAGAGACCCAGTACTTC. This encodes CASSRLGVKETQYF.

The sample holds many counts of this clonotype. The gene calls are TRBV12-3 or TRBV12-4 and TRBJ1-1; D is ambiguous. Deletions cut 0 bases from V and 1 base from J, with 9 bases between. The CDR3 has 15 residues. CDR3 residues: CASSLAVTANTEAFF. CDR3 in DNA: TGTGCCAGCAGTTTAGCTGTGACGGCGAACACTGAAGCTTTCTTT.

The V call is TRBV15, the J call TRBJ2-1; TRBD2 is a possible D gene (6 bases). V dropped 0 bases and J dropped 5 bases, with 14 bases sitting between them. CDR3 length: 16 residues. The germline CDR1 and CDR2 sequences are LNHNV and YYDKDF (reference sequence). CDR3 loop: CATSRDLYGSDNEQFF. CDR3 bases: TGTGCCACCAGCAGAGATCTCTACGGGAGCGACAATGAGCAGTTCTTC.

Ten or more counts support this clonotype. The chain has TRBV28 and TRBJ1-1, with unresolved D. This CDR3 has 13 amino acids. The germline V gene encodes CDR1 MDHEN and CDR2 SYDVKM. The ends were cut back, 2 bases at V and 3 bases at J, with 7 bases in the middle. Here the CDR3 reads CASSLRVDTEAFF. Here the CDR3 DNA reads TGTGCCAGCAGTTTAAGGGTCGACACTGAAGCTTTCTTT.

This clonotype was seen many times. The CDR3 region is CASTLSGSMPDTF. CDR3 bases: TGTGCCAGCACCTTATCGGGCAGCATGCCGGACACCTTC. The chain employs TRBV12-3 or TRBV12-4 and TRBJ1-2; D call uncertain. The ends were cut back, 7 bases at V and 12 bases at J, with 21 bases in the middle. The CDR3 is 13 amino acids.